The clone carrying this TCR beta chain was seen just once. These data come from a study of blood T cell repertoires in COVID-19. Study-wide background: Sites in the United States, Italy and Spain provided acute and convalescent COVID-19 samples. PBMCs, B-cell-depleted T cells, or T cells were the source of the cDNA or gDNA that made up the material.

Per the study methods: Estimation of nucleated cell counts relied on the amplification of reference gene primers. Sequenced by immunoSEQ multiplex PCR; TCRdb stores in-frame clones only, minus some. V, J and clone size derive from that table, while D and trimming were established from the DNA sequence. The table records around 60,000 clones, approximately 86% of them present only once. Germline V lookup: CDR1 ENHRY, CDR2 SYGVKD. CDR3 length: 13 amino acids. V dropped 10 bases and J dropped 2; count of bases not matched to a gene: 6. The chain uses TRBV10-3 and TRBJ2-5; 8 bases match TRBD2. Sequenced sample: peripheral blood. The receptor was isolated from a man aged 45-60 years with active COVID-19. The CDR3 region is CASSGTRQETQYF. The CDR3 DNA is TGTGCCAGCTCCGGGACTAGGCAAGAGACCCAGTACTTC.